This TCR beta chain was captured in a study of cytomegalovirus exposure and HLA in healthy donors. Study findings and constraints: TCR beta V- and J-gene trimming, according to a later analysis, was linked to a missense DCLRE1C variant. In an earlier analysis, productive rearrangement rates for most beta V segments clustered near 87% or 30%.

The PCR made use of 60 Vbeta and 13 Jbeta primers. Profiled with immunoSEQ multiplex PCR; TCRdb holds only in-frame clones, not every one. The sample consists of 250,000 or so clones, around 90% of them appearing once. V lost 3 bases, J lost 2 bases, and 3 bases stayed unmatched. The CDR3 has 14 residues. CDR1 is SGHTA, CDR2 FQGNSA, per germline. Concerning this clone: The antigen remains unidentified.

The sequencing sample was made of PBMCs. The chain combines TRBV7-2 with TRBJ2-5; 7 nucleotides align to TRBD1. The sequence was collected from a girl aged 2-10 years in good health and CMV-seronegative. CDR3 amino acids: CASSLRRGQETQYF. CDR3 in DNA: TGTGCCAGCAGCTTGCGCAGGGGGCAAGAGACCCAGTACTTC.